This is a list of T cell receptor beta chains from one sample in a study of blood T cell repertoires in COVID-19. Data came from immunoSEQ multiplex PCR; TCRdb stores just in-frame clones and leaves some out. The sample includes approximately 330,000 clones, approximately 88% of them seen just once. The sequenced material came from peripheral blood. The receptors were gathered from a man aged 30 to 39 with COVID-19, enrolled during active disease. Each CDR3 is given with its conserved first and last residue. Each record gives: V gene, D gene, clone size, J gene, CDR3 protein, CDR3 DNA. The D gene is left open where the match is weak. Clone size is stated in some rows and not others, as once, few, many or a class when expanded.

TRBV7-2,TRBD1,.,TRBJ1-1,CASSSGQGAPLNTEAFF,TGTGCCAGCAGCTCCGGACAGGGGGCCCCATTGAACACTGAAGCTTTCTTT
TRBV6-2/TRBV6-3,.,.,TRBJ2-7,CASSGIDRPAILYEQYF,TGTGCCAGCAGTGGAATCGACAGGCCCGCCATCCTCTACGAGCAGTACTTC
TRBV29-1,.,.,TRBJ1-1,CSVEDWVGPDSMNTEAFF,TGCAGCGTTGAAGACTGGGTGGGGCCTGACTCAATGAACACTGAAGCTTTCTTT
TRBV7-9,.,.,TRBJ2-5,CASSLRGQQETQYF,TGTGCCAGCAGCTTAAGGGGTCAACAAGAGACCCAGTACTTC
TRBV27,TRBD2,.,TRBJ2-3,CASSFGLAGLSDTQYF,TGTGCCAGCAGTTTCGGCCTAGCGGGACTCTCAGATACGCAGTATTTT
TRBV6-5,.,.,TRBJ1-3,CASSYGLGSGNTIYF,TGTGCCAGCAGTTACGGACTGGGTTCGGGAAACACCATATATTTT
TRBV5-1,TRBD1,.,TRBJ2-5,CASSPRRDRDQETQYF,TGCGCCAGCAGCCCCCGCCGGGACAGGGACCAAGAGACCCAGTACTTC
TRBV12-3/TRBV12-4,TRBD1,once,TRBJ1-5,CASSQGTGPQHF,TGTGCCAGCAGTCAGGGGACAGGCCCCCAGCATTTT
TRBV15,.,.,TRBJ2-5,CATSSRQGGQETQYF,TGTGCCACCAGCAGCCGCCAGGGAGGCCAAGAGACCCAGTACTTC
TRBV7-2,TRBD1,.,TRBJ1-6,CASSSRTGVNSPLHF,TGTGCCAGCAGCTCGAGGACAGGGGTGAATTCACCCCTCCACTTT
TRBV4-3,.,once,TRBJ2-7,CASSQSTGPYEQYF,TGCGCCAGCAGCCAATCAACAGGGCCCTACGAGCAGTACTTC
TRBV10-3,.,.,TRBJ1-3,CATRRGNTIYF,TGTGCCACCAGGAGGGGAAACACCATATATTTT
TRBV19,.,.,TRBJ2-4,CASGQGGTKNIQYF,TGTGCCAGTGGACAGGGAGGGACCAAAAACATTCAGTACTTC
TRBV7-2,.,once,TRBJ1-2,CASSLEMGAQANGYTF,TGTGCCAGCAGCTTAGAGATGGGGGCACAAGCCAATGGCTACACCTTC
TRBV6-1,.,.,TRBJ1-2,CVSSEVAESANYGYTF,TGTGTCAGCAGTGAAGTGGCCGAATCAGCTAACTATGGCTACACCTTC
TRBV12-3/TRBV12-4,.,.,TRBJ1-1,CASSSRTDKAFF,TGTGCCAGCAGTTCGCGGACAGATAAAGCTTTCTTT
TRBV14,TRBD1,.,TRBJ2-7,CASSHPGQGSDKSYEQYF,TGTGCCAGCAGCCACCCAGGACAGGGTTCAGATAAATCCTACGAGCAGTACTTC
TRBV5-4,.,once,TRBJ2-1,CASSLEGLPLMEQFF,TGTGCCAGCAGCTTGGAGGGACTCCCCCTGATGGAGCAGTTCTTC
TRBV28,TRBD1,.,TRBJ2-2,CASSPVMDRANTGELFF,TGTGCCAGCAGTCCCGTTATGGACAGGGCAAACACCGGGGAGCTGTTTTTT
TRBV5-1,TRBD2,.,TRBJ2-2,CASSLATSGTGELFF,TGCGCCAGCAGCTTGGCAACTAGCGGGACCGGGGAGCTGTTTTTT
TRBV19,TRBD1,.,TRBJ1-2,CASSQSVDREVYGYTF,TGTGCCAGTAGCCAATCCGTCGACAGGGAGGTCTATGGCTACACCTTC
TRBV18,.,.,TRBJ2-3,CASSPPRLTSTDTQYF,TGTGCCAGCTCACCACCGCGACTAACTAGCACAGATACGCAGTATTTT
TRBV28,.,.,TRBJ2-2,CASSLPPGHSGELFF,TGTGCCAGCAGTTTACCCCCGGGACATTCCGGGGAGCTGTTTTTT
TRBV11-3,TRBD1,.,TRBJ2-1,CASSLGQGAGNEQFF,TGTGCCAGCAGCTTAGGACAGGGGGCAGGTAATGAGCAGTTCTTC
TRBV6-5,.,.,TRBJ2-2,CASTGRVNTGELFF,TGTGCCAGCACGGGCAGGGTGAACACCGGGGAGCTGTTTTTT
TRBV4-1,TRBD2,.,TRBJ2-3,CASSQGAGGPPSTDTQYF,TGCGCCAGCAGCCAAGGAGCGGGGGGCCCCCCTAGCACAGATACGCAGTATTTT
TRBV10-3,TRBD1,once,TRBJ2-6,CAISGDPGQGSGANVLTF,TGTGCCATCAGTGGCGATCCGGGACAGGGGTCTGGGGCCAACGTCCTGACTTTC
TRBV7-2,.,.,TRBJ1-2,CASSQTPRDSYGYTF,TGTGCCAGCAGCCAAACTCCCCGGGACTCATATGGCTACACCTTC
TRBV5-6,TRBD1,.,TRBJ2-3,CASSLVKQGVSTDTQYF,TGTGCCAGCAGCTTGGTAAAACAGGGGGTGAGCACAGATACGCAGTATTTT
TRBV19,.,.,TRBJ2-1,CASSPGEAGYNEQFF,TGTGCCAGTAGCCCGGGGGAGGCAGGCTACAATGAGCAGTTCTTC
TRBV12-3/TRBV12-4,.,.,TRBJ1-2,CASSLRGKKSF,TGTGCCAGCAGTTTAAGGGGCAAGAAGAGCTTC
TRBV30,TRBD2,.,TRBJ2-1,CAWSSPLAGGYNEQFF,TGTGCCTGGAGTTCTCCACTAGCGGGAGGATACAATGAGCAGTTCTTC
TRBV4-2,TRBD2,.,TRBJ2-7,CASSQELAGPYEQYF,TGTGCCAGCAGCCAAGAACTAGCGGGCCCCTACGAGCAGTACTTC
TRBV4-2,.,.,TRBJ1-6,CASSRGGSNSPLHF,TGTGCCAGCAGCAGGGGTGGTAGCAATTCACCCCTCCACTTT
TRBV11-3,.,.,TRBJ2-1,CASSLDSYNEQFF,TGTGCCAGCAGCTTGGACAGCTACAATGAGCAGTTCTTC
TRBV9,.,.,TRBJ2-7,CASSAQGSEQYF,TGTGCCAGCAGCGCCCAGGGGTCAGAACAGTACTTC
TRBV19,TRBD1,few,TRBJ1-4,CASSTRTGRSEKLFF,TGTGCCAGTAGTACCCGGACAGGGAGGAGTGAAAAACTGTTTTTT
TRBV3-1/TRBV3-2,TRBD2,once,TRBJ2-3,CASSLRLAASTDTQYF,TGTGCCAGCAGCCTGAGACTAGCGGCTAGCACAGATACGCAGTATTTT
TRBV27,.,once,TRBJ1-2,CASSSRGQIYGYTF,TGTGCCAGCAGTTCGAGGGGACAAATATATGGCTACACCTTC
TRBV18,TRBD1,.,TRBJ1-2,CASSPRQGRRDGYTF,TGTGCCAGCTCACCCAGACAGGGGCGTCGTGATGGCTACACCTTC
TRBV7-6,.,.,TRBJ1-6,CASRRTGLLGDSPLHF,TGTGCCAGCAGACGAACGGGATTACTAGGCGATTCACCCCTCCACTTT
TRBV4-1,.,.,TRBJ1-5,CASSQDVSIRVLNQPQHF,TGCGCCAGCAGCCAAGATGTGTCAATCCGAGTACTCAATCAGCCCCAGCATTTT
TRBV19,TRBD2,.,TRBJ2-1,CASSTLAGFSNEQFF,TGTGCCAGTAGTACACTAGCGGGGTTTAGCAATGAGCAGTTCTTC
TRBV6-5,TRBD1,.,TRBJ2-7,CASSPPGTGYEQYF,TGTGCCAGCAGTCCCCCAGGGACAGGCTACGAGCAGTACTTC
TRBV4-2,TRBD1,.,TRBJ1-5,CASSQVLPGQGSNQPQHF,TGTGCCAGCAGCCAAGTATTACCGGGACAGGGGAGCAATCAGCCCCAGCATTTT
TRBV5-1,TRBD2,.,TRBJ2-7,CASSAGTSGPYEQYF,TGCGCCAGCAGCGCGGGGACTAGCGGGCCCTACGAGCAGTACTTC
TRBV7-9,TRBD1,.,TRBJ1-1,CASSSSDREAFF,TGTGCCAGCAGCTCCTCGGACAGGGAAGCTTTCTTT
TRBV7-3,.,.,TRBJ2-3,CASSLFGLASDTQYF,TGTGCCAGCAGCTTATTTGGGCTAGCTTCAGATACGCAGTATTTT
TRBV5-1,TRBD1,.,TRBJ1-1,CASSLVQGAGTEAFF,TGCGCCAGCAGCTTGGTACAGGGGGCCGGCACTGAAGCTTTCTTT
TRBV3-1/TRBV3-2,.,.,TRBJ1-5,CASSQERGEPQHF,TGTGCCAGCAGCCAAGAACGGGGGGAGCCCCAGCATTTT
TRBV9,.,once,TRBJ1-4,CASSSGTTTTNEKLFF,TGTGCCAGCAGCTCGGGGACAACCACAACTAATGAAAAACTGTTTTTT
TRBV6-6,.,.,TRBJ2-7,CASSPPGVGYEQYF,TGTGCCAGCAGTCCACCCGGAGTGGGTTACGAGCAGTACTTC
TRBV5-1,TRBD2,.,TRBJ2-7,CASSWRASGSRFFEQYF,TGCGCCAGCAGCTGGCGGGCTAGCGGGAGTAGGTTTTTCGAGCAGTACTTC
TRBV7-6,TRBD1,.,TRBJ1-1,CASSFRSALDREDTEAFF,TGTGCCAGCAGCTTTCGATCTGCCTTGGACAGGGAGGACACTGAAGCTTTCTTT
TRBV18,.,.,TRBJ2-2,CASSPPGQLNTGELFF,TGTGCCAGCTCCCCTCCGGGACAACTGAACACCGGGGAGCTGTTTTTT